This TCR beta chain is drawn from a study of CD8+ T cells in alopecia areata. Study details: Female C3H/HeJ mice aged roughly 6-10 weeks were given skin from C3H/HeJ graft donors, roughly 6-13 months old, that had spontaneous alopecia.

RNA was isolated and reverse transcribed to cDNA, the sequencing template. The assay was immunoSEQ multiplex PCR, and TCRdb's table has in-frame clones only and misses some. The data show 270,000 or so clones, with none appearing a single time. Cutaneous lymph nodes were pooled and cells sorted by CD4, CD8alpha, NKG2D, NKG2ACE and more. This clone was seen more than once but under ten times. Genes and germline come from the mouse. This TCR was sampled from a C3H/HeJ mouse with alopecia areata. This mouse strain has H2-k as its MHC haplotype. Sequenced: CD4+ T cells sorted from a lymph node.

Partial CDR3 DNA: TGTGCCAGCGGTGATGCTCCTGACACCGGG. As protein: CASGDAPDTG. Given in full, the CDR3 is CASGDAPDTGQLYF. This sequence joins TRBV13-2 and TRBJ2-2; D unresolved. The CDR3 end lies 4 residues beyond the end of the read and is filled in from the germline J gene. Germline V gene sequence: CDR1 NNHNN, CDR2 SYGAGS (reference sequence). The CDR3 is 14 amino acids. V was clipped by 0 bases and J by 3 bases, with 6 bases between them.